The source of this T cell receptor beta chain is a study of blood T cell repertoires in COVID-19. For the study at large: Italy, Spain and the United States were the sources of the convalescent and acute COVID-19 samples.

The CDR3 is made up of 15 amino acids. Germline trimming cut 1 base from V and 2 bases from J; bases unmatched to any gene: 3. Germline-derived CDR1 and CDR2 are MGHRA and YSYEKL. TCRdb's table, derived via immunoSEQ multiplex PCR, lists solely in-frame clones and lacks some. The table shows about 170,000 clones, with 84% occurring only once. The sequenced material came from peripheral blood. The rearrangement links TRBV4-1 to TRBJ1-2; 8 bases fit TRBD1. This TCR came from a human donor with acute or convalescent COVID-19. The donor label of this sample is uncertain. CDR3 coding DNA: TGCGCCAGCAGCCAAGCGGACAGGGAGAACTATGGCTACACCTTC. Protein sequence: CASSQADRENYGYTF.